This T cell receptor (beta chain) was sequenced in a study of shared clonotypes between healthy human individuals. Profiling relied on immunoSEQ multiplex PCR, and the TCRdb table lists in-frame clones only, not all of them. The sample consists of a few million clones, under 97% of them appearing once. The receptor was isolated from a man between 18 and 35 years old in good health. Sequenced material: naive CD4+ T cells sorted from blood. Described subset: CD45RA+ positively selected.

CDR3 protein: CASSSKDRGGSTEAFF. DNA of the CDR3: TGCGCCAGCAGCTCTAAAGATAGGGGTGGCAGCACTGAAGCTTTCTTT. V is TRBV5-1 and J is TRBJ1-1, with D tentatively TRBD1 (5 bases). Deletions cut 3 bases from V and 4 bases from J, with 19 bases between. Germline V CDR1 and CDR2: SGHRS, YFSETQ. The length of the CDR3 is 16 residues.